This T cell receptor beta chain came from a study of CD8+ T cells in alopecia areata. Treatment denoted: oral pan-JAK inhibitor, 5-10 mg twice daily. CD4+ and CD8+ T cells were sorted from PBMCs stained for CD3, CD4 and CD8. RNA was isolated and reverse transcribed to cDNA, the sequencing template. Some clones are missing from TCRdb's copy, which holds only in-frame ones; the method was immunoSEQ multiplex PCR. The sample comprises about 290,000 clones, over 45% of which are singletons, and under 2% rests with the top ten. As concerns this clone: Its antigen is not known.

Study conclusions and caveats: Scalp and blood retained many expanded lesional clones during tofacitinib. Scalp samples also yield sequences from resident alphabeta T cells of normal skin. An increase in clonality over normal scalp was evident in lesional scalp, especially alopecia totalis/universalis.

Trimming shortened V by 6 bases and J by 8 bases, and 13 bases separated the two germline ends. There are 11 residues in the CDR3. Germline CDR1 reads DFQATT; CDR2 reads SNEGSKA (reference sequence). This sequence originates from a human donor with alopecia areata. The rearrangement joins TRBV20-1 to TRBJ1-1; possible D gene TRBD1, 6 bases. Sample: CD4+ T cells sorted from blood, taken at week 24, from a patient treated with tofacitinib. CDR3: CSAETGTEAFF. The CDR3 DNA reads TGCAGTGCCGAGACCGGGACAGAAGCTTTCTTT.